This T cell receptor beta chain was obtained from a study of Ad26.COV2.S vaccination and SARS-CoV-2 variants. In the study overall: The donor was enrolled in the Ad26.COV2.S arm of the COV1001 trial. The authors gave Ad26.COV2.S intramuscularly, either once or twice 56 days apart. General study results and limits: Similar non-spike TCR breadth was observed in recipients of vaccine and of placebo.

About this clone itself: Its target is unknown.

Treatment: some 20 received Ad26.COV2.S at low or high dose, single or two shots; 5 received placebo; per-sample allocation not given. At day 63 after the first vaccine or placebo injection, samples were drawn. Sequenced by immunoSEQ multiplex PCR; TCRdb stores in-frame clones only, minus some. In the table there are a few hundred thousand clones, roughly 90% of which are singletons. The CDR3 covers 16 residues. The sequencing here drew on peripheral blood, taken in a trial of Ad26.COV2.S vaccine versus placebo. This sequence joins TRBV21-1 and TRBJ1-6. TRBV21-1 is marked as a pseudogene. The TCR originated in a person aged 18 to 59 who received the Ad26.COV2.S COVID-19 vaccine or a placebo. DNA for the CDR3: TGTGCCAGCAGCTCTTGCTACTCTGCGGATAATTCACCCCTCCACTTT. This translates into CASSSCYSADNSPLHF.